Sequencing of this T cell receptor (beta chain) was carried out in a study of T cells expressing NK-cell markers. Study at large: Eight donors were sequenced, of whom seven were HCMV-seropositive, while the remaining one was HCMV-seronegative.

General study points: A handful of donors showed these clonotypes also leading the CD3+CD56-NKG2C+ fraction.

Comment on this clonotype: What it binds is not known.

In generating TCR beta cDNA, 5'RACE template switching with UMIs was used. TCRdb reanalyzed the 5' RACE reads and collapses them to one entry per CDR3 protein, without DNA. The repertoire shows over 350,000 distinct CDR3 sequences; the top ten hold 9.5% to 12%. Specimen: blood T cells: a sorted CD56 or NKG2C T cell subset, CD4+ or CD8+ T cells, or bulk PBMC T cells (not recorded which). The sequence was collected from a woman between 50 and 59 years old in good health.

The chain's CDR3 is CASSPSTGGKETQYF. The chain couples TRBV12-3 or TRBV12-4 to TRBJ2-5; the D gene TCRdb calls, TRBD1, cannot be checked with no DNA. The CDR3 consists of 15 residues.